This T cell receptor (beta chain) was sequenced for a study of glioma-infiltrating T cells. To note about this clonotype: What it recognizes is unknown. Likely a read error: the CDR3 ends without its conserved phenylalanine or tryptophan.

The iRepertoire nested amplicon-rescue multiplex PCR amplified TCR alpha and beta CDR3s from RNA. Input was roughly 95-450 ng of tissue mRNA or PBMC total RNA. TCRdb re-analysed the multiplex PCR reads in MiXCR, keeping a single row per CDR3 protein. The data contain more than 350,000 distinct CDR3 sequences, about two fifths of them singletons. Whole-study findings and limits: Non-neoplastic patients had below-expected tissue-blood divergence, while all gliomas exceeded expectation. Patients with low tissue-blood divergence carried a signature set of shared blood CDR3 motifs.

This TCR was sampled from a human donor with low-grade glioma or glioblastoma, undergoing nonglioma brain surgery, or in good health (not recorded which). The specimen was glioma tissue, nonneoplastic brain tissue, or PBMCs (not recorded which).

CDR3 nucleotide sequence: TGTGCCAGCAGTTCGGATCAGCCCCAGCATTCT. This codes for CASSSDQPQHS. The rearrangement uses TRBV2 and TRBJ1-5; D not resolved. CDR1 is SNHLY and CDR2 is FYNNEI in the germline V gene. Trimming shortened V by 5 bases and J by 5 bases, and 4 bases separated the two germline ends. The CDR3 loop spans 11 amino acids.